The table lists the clone carrying this TCR beta chain with a few counts. Produced via immunoSEQ multiplex PCR; TCRdb's table is partial and in-frame only. The table includes about 250,000 clones, just over 85% detected once. This entry is derived from a study of blood T cell repertoires in COVID-19. Study-wide background: PBMCs, B-cell-depleted T cells, or T cells provided the cDNA or gDNA that made up the material.

The CDR3 is made up of 19 amino acids. Germline trimming cut 7 bases from V and 1 base from J; bases unmatched to any gene: 19. Cohort placement rested on clinical history that participants reported themselves. The sample taken for sequencing was PBMCs or T cells enriched from blood (not recorded which). This chain links TRBV23-1 with TRBJ2-3, with 8 nucleotides matching TRBD2. TRBV23-1 counts as an open reading frame of uncertain function. The receptor comes from a man aged 40-55 years who had recovered from COVID-19. Here the CDR3 reads CASTRGAGGIAPGTDTQYF. The CDR3 DNA reads TGCGCCAGCACCAGAGGCGCGGGGGGTATCGCTCCTGGCACAGATACGCAGTATTTT.